Below, 5 T cell receptor beta chains from the same sample are listed, as sequenced in a study of blood T cell repertoires in COVID-19. Sequencing used immunoSEQ multiplex PCR; TCRdb keeps in-frame clones, though not all of them. The data show more than 200,000 clones, with roughly 80% seen just once and around 8% held by the top ten. Sequencing input: peripheral blood. The receptors stem from a woman at least 80 years old with COVID-19, enrolled during active disease.

The chain uses TRBV4-1 and TRBJ2-1; 9 bases are shared with TRBD1. V dropped 5 bases and J dropped 4; count of bases not matched to a gene: 6. The germline CDR1 and CDR2 sequences are MGHRA and YSYEKL. The CDR3 has 15 residues. CDR3 residues: CASSDDRGGYNEQFF. The DNA for the CDR3 is TGCGCCAGCAGCGATGACAGGGGGGGATACAATGAGCAGTTCTTC.

This clone was seen only a few times. The chain links TRBV6-6 to TRBJ2-7; TRBD2 is a possible D gene (6 bases). CDR1 and CDR2 from the germline V gene are MNHNY and SVGAGI (reference sequence). The CDR3 contains 14 residues. V lost 6 bases to trimming and J lost 7 bases, with 19 bases between them. CDR3 in amino acids: CASRVADGGLEQYF. In DNA, the CDR3 is TGTGCCAGCAGGGTAGCGGATGGGGGTCTGGAGCAGTACTTC.

This sequence joins TRBV19 and TRBJ2-1, with TRBD2 matching 10 bases. Germline V gene lookup returns CDR1 LNHDA and CDR2 SQIVND (reference sequence). Losses at the gene ends were 6 bases for V and 7 bases for J; bases not matched to a gene: 12. The CDR3 consists of 16 residues. The CDR3 DNA is TGTGCCAGTAGCGAATTAGCGGGAGGCCCGTTTAATGAGCAGTTCTTC. It is translated as CASSELAGGPFNEQFF.

The chain uses TRBV27 and TRBJ2-7; unclear D gene. The CDR3 runs to 16 residues. V shed 3 bases and J shed 0 bases, with 15 bases lying between them. Looked up from germline, CDR1 is MNHEY and CDR2 is SMNVEV (reference sequence). The DNA for the CDR3 is TGTGCCAGCAGTTTGATGGGCAGAAAGACCTCCTACGAGCAGTACTTC. Protein product: CASSLMGRKTSYEQYF.

In this sample, this clone turned up a few times. The V call is TRBV7-2, the J call TRBJ1-1, with unresolved D. V was cut by 1 base and J by 7 bases, with 7 bases left in between. The CDR3 extends over 12 amino acids. Germline V gives CDR1 SGHTA, CDR2 FQGNSA. CDR3 loop: CASSLDRGEAFF. The CDR3, as DNA: TGTGCCAGCAGCTTAGATCGCGGTGAAGCTTTCTTT. Full variable domain (rest looked up from reference TRBV7-2 and TRBJ1-1): GAGVSQSPSNKVTEKGKDVELRCDPISGHTALYWYRQSLGQGLEFLIYFQGNSAPDKSGLPSDRFSAERTGGSVSTLTIQRTQQEDSAVYLCASSLDRGEAFFGQGTRLTVV.